A selection of T cell receptor beta chains follows, all from one sample in a study of cytomegalovirus exposure and HLA in healthy donors. The assay was immunoSEQ multiplex PCR, and TCRdb's table has in-frame clones only and misses some. This table has about 170,000 clones, 60% to 80% appearing once. Sequencing used PBMCs. Every receptor here comes from a woman in her forties or fifties in good health and CMV-seropositive. CDR3s include the opening cysteine and the closing phenylalanine or tryptophan. D genes are given only for firm matches. Rows may omit the clone size; those that give it use once, few, many or a size class.

j_call d_call clone_size v_call cdr3_nt cdr3_aa
TRBJ1-5 . . TRBV5-5 TGTGCCAGCAGCGACCACAGGGAATTGAGCAATCAGCCCCAGCATTTT CASSDHRELSNQPQHF
TRBJ2-2 . . TRBV9 TGTGCCAGCAGCGTTGACAGCCTGAACACCGGGGAGCTGTTTTTT CASSVDSLNTGELFF
TRBJ2-1 . . TRBV5-1 TGCGCCAGAAGCCAGGGGACAAGCTCCTACAATGAGCAGTTCTTC CARSQGTSSYNEQFF
TRBJ2-1 . once TRBV11-3 TGTGCCAGCTCCACCGGGGGCTCCTACAATGAGCAGTTCTTC CASSTGGSYNEQFF
TRBJ1-2 TRBD1 . TRBV6-1 TGTGCCAGCAGTGAGGGACAGAGCTCCTATGGCTACACCTTC CASSEGQSSYGYTF
TRBJ1-6 . few TRBV30 TGTGCCTGGAGTGTACGGGCAGGGCCAGGTTCACCCCTCCACTTT CAWSVRAGPGSPLHF
TRBJ1-1 . . TRBV5-5 TGTGCCAGCAGCCCGCGAACTGAAGCTTTCTTT CASSPRTEAFF
TRBJ2-1 . few TRBV6-5 TGTGCCAGCAGGACCCAGGGCAATGAGCAGTTCTTC CASRTQGNEQFF
TRBJ2-7 . . TRBV19 TGTGCCAGTAGTTCCCCGGGTGGTCCCACCTACGAGCAGTACTTC CASSSPGGPTYEQYF
TRBJ2-1 . . TRBV6-4 TGTGCCAGCAGTGACCAGGGGAATGTGCAGTTCTTC CASSDQGNVQFF
TRBJ1-1 TRBD1 . TRBV27 TGTGCCAGCAGTGCCAGGACAGGGGGTTTATACACTGAAGCTTTCTTT CASSARTGGLYTEAFF
TRBJ2-2 . . TRBV15 TGTGCCACCTATACAGCGAACACCGGGGAGCTGTTCTTT CATYTANTGELFF
TRBJ2-1 . . TRBV30 TGTGCCTGGCATTACCGGGACACCCACCGTGAGCAGTTCTTC CAWHYRDTHREQFF
TRBJ2-4 . once TRBV6-5 TGTGCCAGCAGCCTAACCACAGGGACCAAAAACATTCAGTACTTC CASSLTTGTKNIQYF
TRBJ2-3 . . TRBV5-1 TGCGCCAGCAGCGGCCAAGACAGGGATACGCAGTATTTT CASSGQDRDTQYF
TRBJ2-3 TRBD1 . TRBV15 TGTGCCACCAGCTCACGACAGGGTACAGATACGCAGTATTTT CATSSRQGTDTQYF
TRBJ2-3 TRBD1 . TRBV7-3 TGTGCCAGCAGCGCGGGCCACAGGGGCGTGGGGGCCAGCACAGATACGCAGTATTTT CASSAGHRGVGASTDTQYF
TRBJ1-2 TRBD1 . TRBV25-1 TGTGCCAGCAGCTACGGACAGGGGCTCGGCTACACCTTC CASSYGQGLGYTF
TRBJ2-3 TRBD1 once TRBV5-6 TGTGCCAGCAGCTTACAGGGGGCCTCGACAGATACGCAGTATTTT CASSLQGASTDTQYF
TRBJ1-1 TRBD1 once TRBV19 TGTGCCAGTCAAGGACAGGCGGAGTTCATGAACACTGAAGCTTTCTTT CASQGQAEFMNTEAFF
TRBJ1-3 . . TRBV29-1 TGCAGTGCGGGGGTGCCGGGAAACACCATATATTTT CSAGVPGNTIYF
TRBJ2-5 . . TRBV7-2 TGTGCCAGCAGCTTAGCGTTGGGGCAGGACCAGTACTTC CASSLALGQDQYF
TRBJ1-2 . . TRBV9 TGTGCCAGCAGCGGATTTTCGGGATTTCTGGGGGGTGGGAATTCGTATGGCTACACCTTC CASSGFSGFLGGGNSYGYTF
TRBJ2-3 . . TRBV6-5 TGTGCCAGCAGTTACTCGCAGGGGCGCACAGATACGCAGTATTTT CASSYSQGRTDTQYF
TRBJ2-3 TRBD2 . TRBV7-6 TGTGCCAGCAGCTTGGGGACTAGCGGGGTCATGGGTACGCAGTATTTT CASSLGTSGVMGTQYF
TRBJ1-1 . . TRBV7-9 TGTGCCACCTCCCAGGTGGCTGCCACTGAAGCTTTCTTT CATSQVAATEAFF
TRBJ1-3 . . TRBV15 TGTGCCACCAGCAGAGATCGGCCAGGTGGAAACACCATATATTTT CATSRDRPGGNTIYF
TRBJ2-6 . . TRBV9 TGTGCCAGCAGCCCTGCGGGGGCTTTTGGGGCCAACGTCCTGACTTTC CASSPAGAFGANVLTF
TRBJ1-1 . . TRBV21-1 TGTGCCAGCAGCATAACAGGGGGCACGAACACTGAAGCTTTCTTT CASSITGGTNTEAFF
TRBJ2-7 . . TRBV6-5 TGTGCCAGCAGTTACTTAGGACAAGGCCCCTACGAGCAGTACTTC CASSYLGQGPYEQYF
TRBJ2-1 TRBD1 . TRBV13 TGTGCCAGCAGCTGGGGGGACAGGGGGTCCTACAATGAGCAGTTCTTC CASSWGDRGSYNEQFF
TRBJ1-1 . . TRBV11-2 TGTGCCAGCAGCTTATACAGGGACACTGAAGCTTTCTTT CASSLYRDTEAFF
TRBJ1-2 . . TRBV7-3 TGTGCCAGCAGCTTAAGACAGTCGTTATGGGGCTACACCTTC CASSLRQSLWGYTF
TRBJ1-3 . once TRBV9 TGTGCCAGCAGCGTTTCAGGGCCTGGAAACACCATATATTTT CASSVSGPGNTIYF
TRBJ2-7 . once TRBV5-1 TGCGCCAGCAGCTTGGACTCAAGACAGGGAGGCTACGAGCAGTACTTC CASSLDSRQGGYEQYF
TRBJ1-6 . . TRBV28 TGTGCCAGCAGTTCCCGACAGCTAAATTCACCCCTCCACTTT CASSSRQLNSPLHF
TRBJ2-5 . . TRBV27 TGTGCCAGCAGTTTTCTAGGACAGCTCCAAGAGACCCAGTACTTC CASSFLGQLQETQYF
TRBJ2-2 TRBD2 few TRBV5-1 TGCGCCAGCAGCCAAACTAGCGGGGGGGCCGGAACCGGGGAGCTGTTTTTT CASSQTSGGAGTGELFF
TRBJ1-1 TRBD1 . TRBV30 TGTGCCTGGAGTAACAGGGGGCGGAATACTGAAGCTTTCTTT CAWSNRGRNTEAFF
TRBJ1-1 . . TRBV7-9 TGTGCCAGCAGCCCCTTACGAGGCACTGAAGCTTTCTTT CASSPLRGTEAFF
TRBJ1-5 . . TRBV5-6 TGTGCCAGCAGCTTGCGGTATAGCAATCAGCCCCAGCATTTT CASSLRYSNQPQHF
TRBJ1-6 . . TRBV2 TGTGCCAGCAGTGGACCTAGCTCCTATAATTCACCCCTCCACTTT CASSGPSSYNSPLHF